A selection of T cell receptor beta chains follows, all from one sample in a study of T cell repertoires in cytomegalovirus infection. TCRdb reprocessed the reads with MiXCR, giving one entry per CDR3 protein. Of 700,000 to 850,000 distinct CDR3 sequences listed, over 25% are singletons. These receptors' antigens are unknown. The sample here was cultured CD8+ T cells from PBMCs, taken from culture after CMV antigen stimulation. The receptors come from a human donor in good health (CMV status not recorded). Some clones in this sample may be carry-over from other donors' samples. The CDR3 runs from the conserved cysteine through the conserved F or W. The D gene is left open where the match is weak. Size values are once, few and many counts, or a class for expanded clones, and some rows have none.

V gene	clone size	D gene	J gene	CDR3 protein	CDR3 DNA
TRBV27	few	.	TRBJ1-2	CASSLSGGILSYGYTF	TGTGCCAGCAGTTTATCGGGGGGGATCCTAAGCTATGGCTACACCTTC
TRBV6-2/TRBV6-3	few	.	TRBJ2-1	CASSPLMAPIQVLGEQFF	TGTGCCAGCAGTCCCTTAATGGCCCCAATACAGGTCCTGGGTGAGCAGTTCTTC
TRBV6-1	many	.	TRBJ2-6	CASSEASSGANVLTF	TGTGCCAGCAGTGAAGCCAGCTCTGGGGCCAACGTCCTGACTTTC
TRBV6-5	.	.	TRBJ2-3	CASRSDWSTDTQYF	TGTGCCAGCAGGTCGGACTGGAGCACAGATACGCAGTATTTT
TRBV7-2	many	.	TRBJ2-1	CASSPHYNEQFF	TGTGCCAGCAGCCCGCATTACAATGAGCAGTTCTTC
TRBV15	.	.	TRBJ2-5	CATSRNTGLQETQYF	TGTGCCACCAGCAGAAACACAGGATTACAAGAGACCCAGTACTTC
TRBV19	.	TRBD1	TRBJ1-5	CASSIGPGTGISNQPQHF	TGTGCCAGTAGTATAGGTCCCGGGACAGGGATTAGCAATCAGCCCCAGCATTTT
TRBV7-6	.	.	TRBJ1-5	CASSLAWGNQPQHF	TGTGCCAGCAGCTTAGCTTGGGGAAATCAGCCCCAGCATTTT
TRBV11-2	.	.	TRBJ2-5	CASSFKGGQYF	TGTGCCAGCAGCTTTAAAGGGGGCCAGTACTTC
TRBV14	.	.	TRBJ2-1	CASSQTHRAYNEQFF	TGTGCCAGCAGCCAAACCCACAGGGCCTACAATGAGCAGTTCTTC
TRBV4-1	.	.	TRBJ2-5	CASSRSLQETQYF	TGCGCCAGCAGTCGATCCTTGCAAGAGACCCAGTACTTC
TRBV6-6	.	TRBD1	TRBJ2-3	CASRRDRGPDTQYF	TGTGCCAGCAGGAGGGACAGGGGGCCAGATACGCAGTATTTT
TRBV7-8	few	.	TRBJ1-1	CASTLRQNTEAFF	TGTGCCAGCACCCTGAGGCAGAACACTGAAGCTTTCTTT
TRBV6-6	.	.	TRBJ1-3	CASSPRTAGGNTIYF	TGTGCCAGCAGTCCGCGGACAGCTGGAGGAAACACCATATATTTT
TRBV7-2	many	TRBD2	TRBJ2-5	CASSTRGLAGGPHRETQYF	TGTGCCAGCAGCACTCGGGGACTAGCGGGGGGCCCCCACCGGGAGACCCAGTACTTC
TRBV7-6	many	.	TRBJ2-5	CASSYIPGTQETQYF	TGTGCCAGCAGCTATATACCGGGAACACAAGAGACCCAGTACTTC
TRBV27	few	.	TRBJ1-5	CASTPSMGIQPQHF	TGTGCCAGCACGCCGTCCATGGGGATTCAGCCCCAGCATTTT
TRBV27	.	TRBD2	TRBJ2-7	CASSTGGVATEQYF	TGTGCCAGCAGTACGGGGGGGGTAGCTACCGAGCAGTACTTC
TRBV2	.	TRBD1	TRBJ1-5	CASRGQARNQPQHF	TGTGCCAGCAGGGGACAGGCGCGCAATCAGCCCCAGCATTTT
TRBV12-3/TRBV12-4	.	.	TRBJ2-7	CASTLDGEQYF	TGTGCCAGCACCCTGGACGGCGAGCAGTACTTC
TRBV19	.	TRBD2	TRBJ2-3	CASSILAGRADTQYF	TGTGCCAGTAGCATACTAGCGGGGCGAGCGGATACGCAGTATTTT
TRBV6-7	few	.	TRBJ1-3	CAPAMDGNTIYF	TGTGCCCCGGCTATGGATGGAAACACCATATATTTT
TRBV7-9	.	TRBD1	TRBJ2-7	CASSMGQGRYEQYF	TGTGCCAGCAGCATGGGACAGGGCCGCTACGAGCAGTACTTC
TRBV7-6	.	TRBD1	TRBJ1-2	CASSLSGGFGYTF	TGTGCCAGCAGCTTATCAGGGGGCTTTGGCTACACCTTC
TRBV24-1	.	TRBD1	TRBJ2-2	CATSDPGTENTGELFF	TGTGCCACCAGTGATCCTGGGACAGAAAACACCGGGGAGCTGTTTTTT
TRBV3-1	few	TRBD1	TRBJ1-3	CASSPAGTGLLNTIYF	TGTGCCAGCAGCCCCGCCGGGACAGGGCTGCTGAACACCATATATTTT
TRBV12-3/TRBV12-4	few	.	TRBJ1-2	CASSFFPDRGYTF	TGTGCCAGCAGTTTTTTTCCCGACCGGGGCTACACCTTC
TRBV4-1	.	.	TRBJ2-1	CASSLGGLEFF	TGCGCCAGCAGTCTCGGCGGGTTAGAGTTCTTC
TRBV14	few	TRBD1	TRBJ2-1	CASSQDWTGRDEQFF	TGTGCCAGCAGCCAAGATTGGACAGGCCGGGATGAGCAGTTCTTC
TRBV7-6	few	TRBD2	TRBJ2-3	CASSLVGGDTDTQYF	TGTGCCAGCAGCTTAGTCGGGGGGGACACAGATACGCAGTATTTT
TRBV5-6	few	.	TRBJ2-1	CASSAGGGHEQFF	TGTGCCAGCAGCGCTGGAGGGGGGCATGAGCAGTTCTTC
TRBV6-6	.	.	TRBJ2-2	CASSYSASELAGELFF	TGTGCCAGCAGTTACTCGGCTAGCGAACTAGCCGGGGAGCTGTTTTTT
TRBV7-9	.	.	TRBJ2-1	CASSSRTWGQFF	TGTGCCAGCAGCTCCCGGACCTGGGGACAGTTCTTC
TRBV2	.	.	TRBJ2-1	CASSEAPPDSRGSYNEQFF	TGTGCCAGCAGTGAAGCCCCCCCGGACAGTAGGGGCTCCTACAATGAGCAGTTCTTC
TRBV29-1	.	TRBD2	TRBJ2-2	CSVVAGGPTGELFF	TGCAGCGTTGTAGCGGGGGGGCCCACCGGGGAGCTGTTTTTT
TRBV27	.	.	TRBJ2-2	CASLGNPTRELFF	TGTGCCAGCCTCGGGAATCCCACGCGGGAGCTGTTTTTT
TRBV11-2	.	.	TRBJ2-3	CASSLPRGGGHNTQYF	TGTGCCAGCAGCCTTCCCAGGGGCGGAGGTCACAATACGCAGTATTTT
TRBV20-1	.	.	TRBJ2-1	CSARPETAVEYNEQFF	TGCAGTGCTAGACCCGAGACGGCAGTGGAGTACAATGAGCAGTTCTTC
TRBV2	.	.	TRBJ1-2	CASSGRPSHGYTF	TGTGCCAGCAGTGGGCGTCCAAGCCATGGCTACACCTTC
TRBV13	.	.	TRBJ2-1	CASSLFRGGVNEQFF	TGTGCCAGCAGCTTATTTAGGGGGGGTGTGAATGAGCAGTTCTTC
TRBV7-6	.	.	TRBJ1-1	CASSPLYPLNTEAFF	TGTGCCAGCAGCCCCCTCTACCCATTGAACACTGAAGCTTTCTTT
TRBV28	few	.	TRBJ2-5	CASSTTAFHDQETQYF	TGTGCCAGCAGTACGACAGCATTTCACGATCAAGAGACCCAGTACTTC
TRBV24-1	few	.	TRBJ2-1	CATSSRGRDEQFF	TGTGCCACCAGTAGCCGGGGGCGGGATGAGCAGTTCTTC
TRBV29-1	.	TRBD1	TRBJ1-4	CSVDLRQGELF	TGCAGCGTTGACTTGAGACAGGGGGAGCTTTTT
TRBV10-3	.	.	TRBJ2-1	CAISESLRGEQFF	TGTGCCATCAGTGAAAGTCTTCGGGGTGAGCAGTTCTTC
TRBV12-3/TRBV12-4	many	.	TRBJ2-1	CASSRQTYNEQFF	TGTGCCAGCAGCAGACAGACCTACAATGAGCAGTTCTTC
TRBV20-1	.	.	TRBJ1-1	CSARPSYGNTEAFF	TGCAGTGCTCGTCCGAGTTATGGGAACACTGAAGCTTTCTTT
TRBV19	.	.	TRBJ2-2	CASSIVGTGELFF	TGTGCCAGTAGTATAGTTGGGACCGGGGAGCTGTTTTTT
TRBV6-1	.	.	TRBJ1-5	CASSSTDYSNQPQHF	TGTGCCAGCAGTTCCACAGATTATAGCAATCAGCCCCAGCATTTT